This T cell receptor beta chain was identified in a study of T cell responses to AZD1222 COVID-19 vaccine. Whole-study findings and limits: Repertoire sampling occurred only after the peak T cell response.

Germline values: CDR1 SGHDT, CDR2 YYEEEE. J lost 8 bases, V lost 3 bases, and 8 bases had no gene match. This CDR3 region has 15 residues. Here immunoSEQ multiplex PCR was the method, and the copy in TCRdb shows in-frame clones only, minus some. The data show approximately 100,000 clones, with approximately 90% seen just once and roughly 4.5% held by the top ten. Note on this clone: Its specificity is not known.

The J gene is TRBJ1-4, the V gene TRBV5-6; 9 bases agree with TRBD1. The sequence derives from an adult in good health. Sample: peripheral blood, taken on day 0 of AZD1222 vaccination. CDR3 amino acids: CASSYSGQGGEKLFF. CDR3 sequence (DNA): TGTGCCAGCAGCTACTCGGGACAGGGAGGGGAAAAACTGTTTTTT.